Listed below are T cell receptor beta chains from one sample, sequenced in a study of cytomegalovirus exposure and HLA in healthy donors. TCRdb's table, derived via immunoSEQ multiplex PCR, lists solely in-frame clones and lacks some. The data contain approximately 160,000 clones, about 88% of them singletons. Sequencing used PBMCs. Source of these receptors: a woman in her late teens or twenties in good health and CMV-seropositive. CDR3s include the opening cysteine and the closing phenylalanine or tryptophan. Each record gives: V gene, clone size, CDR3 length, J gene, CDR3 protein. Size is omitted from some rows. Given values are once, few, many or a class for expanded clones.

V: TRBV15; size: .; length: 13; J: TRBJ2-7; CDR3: CATSTLTRGEQYF
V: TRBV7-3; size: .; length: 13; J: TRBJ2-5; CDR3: CASSLKREETQYF
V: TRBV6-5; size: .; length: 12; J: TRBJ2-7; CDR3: CASKRTSDEQYF
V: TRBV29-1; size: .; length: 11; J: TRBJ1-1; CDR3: CSVGQNTEAFF
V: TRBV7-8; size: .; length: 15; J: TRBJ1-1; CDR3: CASSLEGRTNTEAFF
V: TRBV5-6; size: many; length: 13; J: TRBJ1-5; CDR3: CASSLGGGQPQHF
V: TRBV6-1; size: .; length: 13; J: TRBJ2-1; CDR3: CASGGGSYNEQFF
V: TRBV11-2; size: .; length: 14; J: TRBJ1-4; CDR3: CASSPDITNEKLFF
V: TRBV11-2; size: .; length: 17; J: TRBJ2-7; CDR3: CASSFWTSGAIGSEQYF
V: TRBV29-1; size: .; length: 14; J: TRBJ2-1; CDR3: CSVRREGGVNEQFF
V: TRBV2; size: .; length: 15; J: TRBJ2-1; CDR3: CASSDVGGRAGEQFF
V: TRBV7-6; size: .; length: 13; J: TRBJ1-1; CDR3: CASTPGQGTEAFF
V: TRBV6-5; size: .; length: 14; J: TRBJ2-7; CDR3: CASSYAPVAYEQYF
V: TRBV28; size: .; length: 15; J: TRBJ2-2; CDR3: CASGRTTDTPGELFF
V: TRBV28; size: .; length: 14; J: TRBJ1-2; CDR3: CASSLSTAVYGYTF
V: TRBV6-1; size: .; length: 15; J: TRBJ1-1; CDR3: CASSELFGSGTEAFF
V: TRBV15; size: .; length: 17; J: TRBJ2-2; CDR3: CATGTGGVAGATGELFF
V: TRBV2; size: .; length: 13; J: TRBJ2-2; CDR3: CARGTYRTGELFF
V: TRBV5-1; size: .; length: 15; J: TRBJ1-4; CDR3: CASSLLAGRGEKLFF
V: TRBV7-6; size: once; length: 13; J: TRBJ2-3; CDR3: CASRTGSTDTQYF
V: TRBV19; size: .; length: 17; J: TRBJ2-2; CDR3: CASSIGASGRAHGELFF
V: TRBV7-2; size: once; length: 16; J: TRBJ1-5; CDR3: CASSFRGINSNQPQHF
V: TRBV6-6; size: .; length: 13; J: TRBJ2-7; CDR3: CASRDSEWNEQYF
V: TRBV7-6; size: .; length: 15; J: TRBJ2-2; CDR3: CASSLNLANTGELFF